What follows are 3 T cell receptor beta chains derived from one specimen sequenced in a study of T cell responses to AZD1222 COVID-19 vaccine. Clones were read by immunoSEQ multiplex PCR, and TCRdb kept only the in-frame ones, dropping some. The table lists about 100,000 clones, about 83% of them singletons. Sequenced here: peripheral blood, sampled on day 0 of AZD1222 vaccination. These receptor sequences come from an adult in good health.

This clone was found once. The CDR3 DNA reads TGTGCCAGCTCAGGTAGACAGGGAGTTTACGAGCAGTACTTC. As protein: CASSGRQGVYEQYF. The rearrangement uses TRBV18 and TRBJ2-7; 7 nucleotides match TRBD1. CDR1 KGHSH and CDR2 LQKENI come from the germline V gene. After removal of 5 bases from V and 4 bases from J, the junction contained 8 bases not matched to a gene. The CDR3 totals 14 residues.

This clone was seen repeatedly, ten times or more. At the DNA level, this CDR3 is encoded by other sequences in the same sample as well. The rearrangement links TRBV5-1 to TRBJ1-5; D is undetermined. From germline, CDR1 is SGHRS and CDR2 YFSETQ. Trimming shortened V by 0 bases and J by 7 bases, and 8 bases separated the two germline ends. The CDR3 is made up of 13 amino acids. CDR3 amino acids: CASSLEGLQPQHF. The CDR3, as DNA: TGCGCCAGCAGCTTGGAGGGATTGCAGCCCCAGCATTTT.

This clone showed up just once. The rearrangement uses TRBV4-1 and TRBJ1-2; D might be TRBD1 (6 bases). The CDR3 runs 15 residues. The V gene lost 5 bases and the J gene lost 4 bases, with 17 bases spanning the gap. In germline, CDR1 is MGHRA, CDR2 YSYEKL. DNA of the CDR3: TGCGCCAGCAGCTACACGACAGGAGCCACCTATGGCTACACCTTC. Translated, it gives CASSYTTGATYGYTF.